The 24 T cell receptor beta chains below were found in one sample sequenced in a study of CD8+ T cells in alopecia areata. Treatment indicated: oral pan-JAK inhibitor, 5-10 mg twice daily. After isolation, RNA underwent reverse transcription to generate cDNA as the sequencing template. Assay used: immunoSEQ multiplex PCR; TCRdb lists only in-frame clones, some missing. The sample contains 200,000 to 250,000 clones, 35% to 40% of which appear only once. The sequenced sample was CD4+ T cells sorted from blood, obtained between weeks 30 and 35, from a patient treated with tofacitinib. The source is a human donor with alopecia areata.

In this sample, this clone turned up a few times. One junction end disagrees with the germline gene, perhaps due to a read error. This chain connects TRBV28 to TRBJ2-7, with 7 bases fitting TRBD1. The germline V gene has CDR1 MDHEN and CDR2 SYDVKM. CDR3 length: 12 residues. The CDR3 DNA reads TGTGCCAGCACTAGGGGGCTGCTAAGGAGGATCTTC. Amino acid sequence: CASTRGLLRRIF.

The chain is built from TRBV19 and TRBJ1-5; TRBD1 is a possible D gene (5 bases). Trimming removed 3 bases from V and 6 bases from J, with 6 bases in between. CDR3 length equals 12 residues. Germline V CDR1 and CDR2: LNHDA, SQIVND (reference sequence). CDR3 sequence: CASSMGGQPQHF. The CDR3 DNA reads as TGTGCCAGTAGTATGGGGGGTCAGCCCCAGCATTTT.

V usage is TRBV19 and J usage is TRBJ1-5; a possible D gene is TRBD1 (6 bases). CDR3 length: 16 residues. Trimming stripped 4 bases from V and 7 bases from J, with 20 bases between. Germline loops: CDR1 LNHDA, CDR2 SQIVND (reference sequence). CDR3: CASSKEQGGGRQPQHF. As DNA, the CDR3 is TGTGCCAGTAGTAAAGAACAGGGAGGGGGTCGGCAGCCCCAGCATTTT. Full variable domain (remainder filled in from reference TRBV19 and TRBJ1-5): DGGITQSPKYLFRKEGQNVTLSCEQNLNHDAMYWYRQDPGQGLRLIYYSQIVNDFQKGDIAEGYSVSREKKESFPLTVTSAQKNPTAFYLCASSKEQGGGRQPQHFGDGTRLSIL.

The chain combines TRBV7-8 with TRBJ1-5; D is unresolved. The CDR3 is 16 amino acids. The V gene's germline CDR1 is SGHVS and CDR2 FQNEAQ. V was trimmed by 1 base and J by 4 bases, leaving 14 bases between them. The CDR3 sequence: CASSLGTARANQPQHF. As DNA, the CDR3 is TGTGCCAGCAGCTTAGGGACGGCGAGGGCTAATCAGCCCCAGCATTTT.

Only a few counts were recorded for this clone. The chain uses TRBV5-1 and TRBJ1-1; unclear D gene. The length of the CDR3 is 14 residues. Germline V gives CDR1 SGHRS, CDR2 YFSETQ. Trimming took off 0 bases at V and 6 bases at J, with 12 bases between the two ends. The CDR3 region has the DNA TGCGCCAGCAGCTTGGAAGCCCAGGTGGCTGAAGCTTTCTTT. It translates to CASSLEAQVAEAFF.

The rearrangement joins TRBV7-9 to TRBJ1-2; 7 positions agree with TRBD1. Germline lookup yields CDR1 SEHNR and CDR2 FQNEAQ (reference sequence). After removal of 1 base from V and 5 bases from J, the junction contained 7 bases not matched to a gene. There are 15 residues in the CDR3. The CDR3 loop is CASSLGLGQLYGYTF. The CDR3 nucleotides are TGTGCCAGCAGCTTAGGATTGGGACAGTTGTATGGCTACACCTTC.

CDR3 in DNA: TGCGCCAGCAGCTTGGCGGCAGGGGGCGGCCAGGAGACCCAGTACTTC. This encodes CASSLAAGGGQETQYF. The chain has TRBV5-1 and TRBJ2-5; 8 bases map to TRBD1. There are 16 residues in the CDR3. V gave up 0 bases and J gave up 5 bases; unmatched junction bases: 9. Germline CDR1 SGHRS, CDR2 YFSETQ.

This clone was found a few times. The chain is built from TRBV14 and TRBJ1-2; the D gene is possibly TRBD1 (5 bases). Per the germline V gene, CDR1 is SGHDN and CDR2 is FVKESK. With 4 bases removed from V and 5 bases from J, the gap between germline ends came to 17 bases. This CDR3 is built from 15 residues. CDR3 bases: TGTGCCAGCAGCCGCGGGGGAGTATTGGGGTATGGCTACACCTTC. Translating gives CASSRGGVLGYGYTF.

This chain uses TRBV15 with TRBJ2-7; 8 bases align to TRBD1. The CDR3 totals 15 residues. Germline V gives CDR1 LNHNV, CDR2 YYDKDF (reference sequence). V gave up 5 bases and J gave up 4 bases; unmatched junction bases: 10. CDR3 loop: CATSPPHRGEYEQYF. The CDR3 DNA sequence: TGTGCCACCAGCCCCCCCCACAGGGGGGAATACGAGCAGTACTTC.

This chain uses TRBV6-1 with TRBJ2-5, with D unclear. In germline, CDR1 is MNHNS, CDR2 SASEGT. The CDR3 runs 14 residues. The V and J ends lost 2 bases and 1 base respectively, with 8 bases between them. The CDR3 nucleotides read TGTGCCAGCAGTGAACGGGCGCCCCAAGAGACCCAGTACTTC. It translates to CASSERAPQETQYF.

The gene calls are TRBV15 and TRBJ2-1; D gene ambiguous. Trimming cost V 1 base and J 4 bases, with 8 bases left between them. CDR3 length equals 14 residues. CDR1 LNHNV and CDR2 YYDKDF come from the germline V gene (reference sequence). DNA of the CDR3: TGTGCCACCAGCAGAGGACCCTCATACAATGAGCAGTTCTTC. Amino acids: CATSRGPSYNEQFF.

This chain connects TRBV29-1 to TRBJ2-1; D ambiguous. The CDR3 length is 12 residues. The germline V gene has CDR1 SQVTM and CDR2 ANQGSEA. The ends were cut back, 2 bases at V and 0 bases at J, with 2 bases in the middle. The CDR3 bases are TGCAGCGTTGAAAGCTCCTACAATGAGCAGTTCTTC. The encoded protein is CSVESSYNEQFF.

The J gene is TRBJ1-2, the V gene TRBV6-5; 9 bases are a match to TRBD1. J lost 3 bases, V lost 5 bases, and 4 bases had no gene match. This CDR3 has 14 residues. Germline V gives CDR1 MNHEY, CDR2 SVGAGI. The CDR3 coding sequence is TGTGCCAGCAGTCTGGGACAGGGATACTATGGCTACACCTTC. Its translation is CASSLGQGYYGYTF.

V is TRBV27 and J is TRBJ2-2; D is perhaps TRBD1 (6 bases). Germline V gene sequence: CDR1 MNHEY, CDR2 SMNVEV (reference sequence). This CDR3 region has 13 residues. With 6 bases removed from V and 6 bases from J, the gap between germline ends came to 11 bases. This CDR3 is CASSIQGPGELFF. CDR3 in DNA: TGTGCCAGCAGCATACAGGGCCCCGGGGAGCTGTTTTTT.

V is TRBV19 and J is TRBJ2-6, with TRBD1 as a possible D gene (5 bases). Germline V lookup: CDR1 LNHDA, CDR2 SQIVND (reference sequence). The length of the CDR3 is 17 residues. V dropped 3 bases and J dropped 0 bases, with 12 bases sitting between them. The CDR3 loop reads CASSILQASSGANVLTF. CDR3 DNA: TGTGCCAGTAGTATTCTACAGGCAAGCTCTGGGGCCAACGTCCTGACTTTC.

The table lists this clone with a few counts. The rearrangement uses TRBV6-6 and TRBJ2-3; D might be TRBD1 or TRBD2, each matching 5 bases. This CDR3 has 15 amino acids. Germline V gene lookup returns CDR1 MNHNY and CDR2 SVGAGI (reference sequence). V gave up 4 bases and J gave up 3 bases, with 14 bases separating them. The CDR3 reads CASSWGNKPTDTQYF. The CDR3 bases are TGTGCCAGCAGTTGGGGGAATAAACCGACAGATACGCAGTATTTT.

This clone is a singleton in its sample. The chain recombines TRBV5-4 with TRBJ2-1, with TRBD2 matching over 11 bases. J lost 4 bases, V lost 3 bases, and 6 bases had no gene match. The CDR3 is 16 residues long. Per the germline V gene, CDR1 is SGHNT and CDR2 is YYREEE (reference sequence). The CDR3 sequence is CASSSPTSGGYNEQFF. DNA of the CDR3: TGTGCCAGCAGCTCCCCAACTAGCGGGGGTTACAATGAGCAGTTCTTC.

This clone showed up just a few times. The J gene is TRBJ1-4, the V gene TRBV28, with D unresolved. Trimming shortened V by 5 bases and J by 10 bases, and 11 bases separated the two germline ends. CDR3 length: 12 residues. In germline, CDR1 is MDHEN, CDR2 SYDVKM. The CDR3 here is CASSARVGKLFF. CDR3 coding DNA: TGTGCCAGCAGTGCCAGAGTTGGAAAACTGTTTTTT.

This sequence joins TRBV5-1 and TRBJ1-1; 7 bases align to TRBD1. The J segment lost 5 bases and the V segment lost 3 bases, leaving 7 bases of the junction unmatched. Germline CDR1 and CDR2: SGHRS and YFSETQ. The CDR3 has 14 residues. Written as DNA, the CDR3 is TGCGCCAGCAGCTCTCGGACAGGAGGGACTGAAGCTTTCTTT. Encoded protein: CASSSRTGGTEAFF.

To note about this clone: Germline is not matched at one junction end, which may reflect a read error. The chain couples TRBV5-1 to TRBJ1-1; D gene uncertain. The CDR3 contains 11 residues. Looked up from germline, CDR1 is SGHRS and CDR2 is YFSETQ. In DNA form, the CDR3 reads TGCGCCAGCAGCTCAAACAGTGAAGCTTTCTTT. This gives the protein CASSSNSEAFF. The complete variable domain, with remaining parts taken from reference TRBV5-1 and TRBJ1-1, reads KAGVTQTPRYLIKTRGQQVTLSCSPISGHRSVSWYQQTPGQGLQFLFEYFSETQRNKGNFPGRFSGRQFSNSRSEMNVSTLELGDSALYLCASSSNSEAFFGQGTRLTVV.

This clone was found many times. The chain recombines TRBV7-2 with TRBJ1-1; D unresolved. The germline V gene has CDR1 SGHTA and CDR2 FQGNSA. V was clipped by 1 base and J by 4 bases, with 13 bases between them. This CDR3 has 15 residues. In nucleotides, the CDR3 is TGTGCCAGCAGCTTAGATAACGGGCTGGTCACTGAAGCTTTCTTT. Translation gives CASSLDNGLVTEAFF.

The V and J genes are TRBV4-1 and TRBJ2-5; D unclear. The CDR3 has 14 amino acids. The germline V and J ends were trimmed by 1 base and 1 base, with 7 bases remaining between them. Germline lookup yields CDR1 MGHRA and CDR2 YSYEKL. CDR3 sequence: CASSQVGSQETQYF. The DNA of the CDR3 is TGCGCCAGCAGCCAAGTCGGCAGCCAAGAGACCCAGTACTTC.

The chain uses TRBV5-6 and TRBJ2-7, with 13 bases fitting TRBD2. Germline-derived CDR1 and CDR2 are SGHDT and YYEEEE. The CDR3 sequence is 16 residues long. V trimming: 4 bases; J trimming: 5 bases; junction bases outside the gene matches: 9. The CDR3 region is CASSGRTSGSIHEQYF. The CDR3 DNA reads TGTGCCAGCAGCGGACGGACTAGCGGGAGTATCCACGAGCAGTACTTC.

The rearrangement links TRBV23-1 to TRBJ1-2, with no clear D. TRBV23-1 is an open reading frame, and its role is uncertain. Trimming shortened V by 0 bases and J by 8 bases, and 16 bases separated the two germline ends. CDR3 size: 15 residues. This chain's CDR3 is CASSQSPLGWWGYTF. The CDR3 DNA reads TGCGCCAGCAGTCAATCGCCCCTGGGATGGTGGGGCTACACCTTC.